This is a list of T cell receptor beta chains from one sample in a study of chemoradiotherapy in HPV16-positive cancers. Using immunoSEQ multiplex PCR, the repertoire was profiled, and TCRdb retains in-frame clones only, with some absent. The sample records about 6,500 clones, 75% to 90% being singletons. The sequencing here drew on tumor tissue, taken from a patient who underwent chemoradiotherapy. The receptors come from a human donor with HPV-associated anogenital cancer. Both conserved end residues are trimmed from each CDR3. Fields, in order: V gene, CDR3 protein.

V: TRBV5-1; CDR3: ASSSGRGLNTIY
V: TRBV30; CDR3: AWRGRSYGYT
V: TRBV5-1; CDR3: ASAQSGGGTEAF
V: TRBV28; CDR3: ASSFRGAGDNEQF
V: TRBV27; CDR3: ASSLGPAGELF
V: TRBV9; CDR3: ASSVVLAGGVDTQY
V: TRBV7-9; CDR3: ASRSGPENEAF
V: TRBV5-1; CDR3: ASSLGSSGRDEQY
V: TRBV5-6; CDR3: ASSLWMGAPDTQY
V: TRBV27; CDR3: ASSLSGRSEAF
V: TRBV7-2; CDR3: ASSLSQTGGRNGYT
V: TRBV5-6; CDR3: ASSLSYGNTIY
V: TRBV6-5; CDR3: ASLDRGLTDTQY
V: TRBV2; CDR3: ASSRDRAGISGNTIY
V: TRBV7-3; CDR3: ASSPQIVAGNEQF
V: TRBV11-3; CDR3: ASSDSVAEQETQY
V: TRBV29-1; CDR3: SPGESGTFNSRAYNEQF
V: TRBV10-2; CDR3: ASLWRGGATDTQY
V: TRBV5-6; CDR3: ASSLSPGSSYNSPLH
V: TRBV13; CDR3: ASSDYRTGFEKLF